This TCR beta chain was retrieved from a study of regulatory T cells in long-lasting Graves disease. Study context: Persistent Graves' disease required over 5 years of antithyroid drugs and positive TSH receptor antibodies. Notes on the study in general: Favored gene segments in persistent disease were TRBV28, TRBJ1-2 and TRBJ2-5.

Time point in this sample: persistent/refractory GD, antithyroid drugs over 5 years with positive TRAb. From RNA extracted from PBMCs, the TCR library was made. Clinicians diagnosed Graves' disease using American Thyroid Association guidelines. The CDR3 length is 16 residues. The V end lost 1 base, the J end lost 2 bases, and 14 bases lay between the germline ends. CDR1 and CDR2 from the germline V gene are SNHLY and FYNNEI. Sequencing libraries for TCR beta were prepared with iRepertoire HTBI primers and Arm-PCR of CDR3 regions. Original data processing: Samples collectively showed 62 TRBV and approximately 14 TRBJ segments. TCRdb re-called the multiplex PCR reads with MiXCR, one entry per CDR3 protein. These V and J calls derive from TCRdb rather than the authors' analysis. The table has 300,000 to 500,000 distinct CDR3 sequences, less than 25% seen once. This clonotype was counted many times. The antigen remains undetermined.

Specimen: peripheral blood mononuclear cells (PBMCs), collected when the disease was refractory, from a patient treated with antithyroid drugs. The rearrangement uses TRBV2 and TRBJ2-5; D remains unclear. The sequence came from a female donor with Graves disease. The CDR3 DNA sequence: TGTGCCAGCAGTGAAGACGCGGCAGTCCTACAAGAGACCCAGTACTTC. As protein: CASSEDAAVLQETQYF.